These 24 T cell receptor beta chains were all obtained from the same sample, sequenced in a study of beta chain features in type 1 diabetes. The antigens for these receptors are not known. Expressed TCRB transcripts were sequenced after all isolated RNA was converted to cDNA. Using immunoSEQ multiplex PCR, the repertoire was profiled, and TCRdb retains in-frame clones only, with some absent. The table has approximately 170,000 clones, roughly 60% seen once; the top ten hold about 0.081%. Study outcomes and limitations: Moderately but significantly shorter TCRB CDR3s were found in Type 1 diabetes patients in all four CD4+ subsets.

The sequenced sample was naive CD4+ T cells from blood. The origin of the receptors is a man under 40 with type 1 diabetes.

The J gene is TRBJ2-5, the V gene TRBV4-1; TRBD1 is a possible D gene (5 bases). Trimming cost V 1 base and J 1 base, with 7 bases left between them. The germline gives CDR1 MGHRA, CDR2 YSYEKL. The CDR3 loop spans 14 amino acids. The CDR3 DNA follows: TGCGCCAGCAGCCAAGGGGGCCTCCAAGAGACCCAGTACTTC. Translated, it gives CASSQGGLQETQYF.

The genes are TRBV4-2 and TRBJ2-7, with 7 nucleotides matching TRBD2. CDR1 and CDR2 (germline): LGHNA, YNFKEQ. The V gene end was trimmed by 0 bases and the J gene end by 3 bases; junction bases not matched to a gene: 23. The CDR3 runs to 21 residues. CDR3 DNA: TGTGCCAGCAGCCAAGAAACGCGTGGCTCGGGCAGCGCGGGGGAGGACTACGAGCAGTACTTC. Translating it yields CASSQETRGSGSAGEDYEQYF.

The chain carries TRBV18 and TRBJ2-2; no reliable D call. The CDR3 covers 15 residues. Germline V CDR1 and CDR2: KGHSH, LQKENI. V was trimmed by 0 bases and J by 7 bases, leaving 12 bases between them. DNA for the CDR3: TGTGCCAGCTCACCACCGGGCACGCCAAACGGGGAGCTGTTTTTT. It translates to CASSPPGTPNGELFF.

As for this clone: The same CDR3 also results from other DNA sequences found in this sample. J is TRBJ2-3 and V is TRBV18, with D tentatively TRBD1 (5 bases). The CDR3 has 14 amino acids. Per germline, CDR1 KGHSH and CDR2 LQKENI. Trimming removed 1 base from V and 1 base from J, with 6 bases in between. This chain's CDR3 is CASSPQGRTDTQYF. In DNA, the CDR3 is TGTGCCAGCTCACCACAGGGGCGCACAGATACGCAGTATTTT.

The V gene is TRBV9, the J gene TRBJ2-3; 9 nucleotides align to TRBD2. V gave up 0 bases and J gave up 2 bases; unmatched junction bases: 4. The CDR3 runs to 16 residues. The germline gives CDR1 SGDLS, CDR2 YYNGEE. This CDR3 is CASSVASGAATDTQYF. Written as DNA, the CDR3 is TGTGCCAGCAGCGTAGCTAGCGGGGCGGCCACAGATACGCAGTATTTT.

This chain uses TRBV29-1 with TRBJ1-4; tentatively, D is TRBD1 (5 bases). The CDR3 sequence is 11 residues long. Germline CDR1 reads SQVTM; CDR2 reads ANQGSEA. Between the trimmed V and J ends, which lost 3 bases and 11 bases, there was a span of 10 bases. The CDR3 DNA reads as TGCAGCGTTGACGATCGGGGGAAACTGTTTTTT. This codes for CSVDDRGKLFF.

This clone was counted only a few times. The chain couples TRBV5-6 to TRBJ1-1; D is undetermined. Germline CDR1 and CDR2: SGHDT and YYEEEE. V shed 4 bases and J shed 0 bases, with 1 base lying between them. This CDR3 comprises 11 residues. The CDR3 bases are TGTGCCAGCAGCGTGAACACTGAAGCTTTCTTT. Protein product: CASSVNTEAFF.

V usage is TRBV7-9 and J usage is TRBJ1-2, with a weak D call TRBD1 (5 bases). CDR1 SEHNR and CDR2 FQNEAQ come from the germline V gene (reference sequence). V lost 1 base and J lost 3, with 12 bases in between. The CDR3 is 15 amino acids. The DNA for the CDR3 is TGTGCCAGCAGCTTAGGTGCAGGGAAGGACTATGGCTACACCTTC. It encodes CASSLGAGKDYGYTF.

V gene TRBV29-1 combines with J gene TRBJ1-1; TRBD1 is a possible D gene (6 bases). V lost 4 bases, J lost 1 base, and 16 bases lay in between. This CDR3 is built from 15 residues. The germline V gene has CDR1 SQVTM and CDR2 ANQGSEA. CDR3 sequence: CSVGVRGRTNTEAFF. As DNA, the CDR3 is TGCAGCGTTGGTGTCAGGGGTCGAACGAACACTGAAGCTTTCTTT.

This chain's CDR3 is CASRNLGNTEAFF. The CDR3 coding sequence is TGTGCCAGCAGAAATTTAGGGAACACTGAAGCTTTCTTT. This rearrangement joins TRBV27 to TRBJ1-1; D is unclear. CDR3 length equals 13 residues. The ends were cut back, 6 bases at V and 1 base at J, with 9 bases in the middle. Germline V gives CDR1 MNHEY, CDR2 SMNVEV (reference sequence).

This chain uses TRBV18 with TRBJ1-2; D ambiguous. Germline lookup yields CDR1 KGHSH and CDR2 LQKENI. The ends were cut back, 4 bases at V and 5 bases at J, with 8 bases in the middle. This CDR3 has 12 residues. As DNA, the CDR3 is TGTGCCAGCTCACGTTCCGGGTATGGCTACACCTTC. Its protein product is CASSRSGYGYTF.

The V and J genes are TRBV6-1 and TRBJ2-1, with D hard to call. V was shortened by 2 bases and J by 4 bases, with 9 bases between the two germline ends. CDR3 length: 14 amino acids. The germline V gene encodes CDR1 MNHNS and CDR2 SASEGT. The CDR3 DNA is TGTGCCAGCAGTGAACCTCCATTTTACAATGAGCAGTTCTTC. This gives the protein CASSEPPFYNEQFF.

The gene calls are TRBV9 and TRBJ2-1, with D unclear. The germline V gene encodes CDR1 SGDLS and CDR2 YYNGEE. V lost 0 bases, J lost 7 bases, and 11 bases lay in between. The CDR3 sequence is 14 residues long. The CDR3 spells CASSVGSWMNEQFF. CDR3 DNA: TGTGCCAGCAGCGTAGGGTCCTGGATGAATGAGCAGTTCTTC.

This clone was detected only a few times. The chain has TRBV9 and TRBJ2-1, with unresolved D. The V and J ends lost 4 bases and 5 bases respectively, with 19 bases between them. The germline V gene has CDR1 SGDLS and CDR2 YYNGEE. There are 16 residues in the CDR3. The CDR3: CASSPLAVFAHNEQFF. In DNA form, the CDR3 reads TGTGCCAGCAGCCCCCTTGCGGTATTTGCCCACAATGAGCAGTTCTTC.

The chain employs TRBV25-1 and TRBJ2-5; maybe TRBD2 (6 bases). Germline CDR1 MGHDK, CDR2 SYGVNS. This CDR3 contains 16 residues. The V end lost 1 base, the J end lost 5 bases, and 17 bases lay between the germline ends. The DNA for the CDR3 is TGTGCCAGCAGTGAATTGTTAGGGTTGGGACTGGAGACCCAGTACTTC. This encodes CASSELLGLGLETQYF.

This clone was observed once. This chain links TRBV9 with TRBJ2-4; D unclear. Trimming pared 5 bases from V and 6 bases from J, leaving 9 bases between. The length of the CDR3 is 12 residues. The germline V gene encodes CDR1 SGDLS and CDR2 YYNGEE. The CDR3, as DNA: TGTGCCAGCAGTCCGGAATCAAACATTCAGTACTTC. Translating it yields CASSPESNIQYF.

This clone was recorded a few times. The rearrangement uses TRBV9 and TRBJ1-2; D call uncertain. Per germline, CDR1 SGDLS and CDR2 YYNGEE. V was pared by 0 bases and J by 1 base, with 10 bases between. The CDR3 spans 15 residues. The CDR3 bases are TGTGCCAGCAGCGTAGTTGCCAGAGGTAACTATGGCTACACCTTC. It encodes CASSVVARGNYGYTF.

This clone was counted a few times. This chain connects TRBV14 to TRBJ1-1; the D gene is possibly TRBD1 (6 bases). With 4 bases removed from V and 1 base from J, the gap between germline ends came to 13 bases. The CDR3 totals 15 residues. Germline lookup yields CDR1 SGHDN and CDR2 FVKESK. The CDR3 nucleotides are TGTGCCAGCAGCCGAGCGACAGGCGCGAACACTGAAGCTTTCTTT. Its translation is CASSRATGANTEAFF.

This clone came up a few times. J is TRBJ2-7 and V is TRBV20-1; no definite D call. The CDR3 consists of 10 residues. CDR1 and CDR2 from the germline V gene are DFQATT and SNEGSKA (reference sequence). Trimming cost V 3 bases and J 0 bases, with 0 bases left between them. As DNA, the CDR3 is TGCAGTGCTAGCTCCTACGAGCAGTACTTC. Translating it yields CSASSYEQYF.

This chain uses TRBV4-3 with TRBJ2-1, with a weak D call TRBD2 (5 bases). V dropped 3 bases and J dropped 0 bases, with 12 bases sitting between them. Germline CDR1 LGHNA, CDR2 YSLEER. This CDR3 spans 16 amino acids. The CDR3 protein is CASSQEVVTSYNEQFF. Here the CDR3 DNA reads TGCGCCAGCAGCCAGGAGGTAGTCACCTCCTACAATGAGCAGTTCTTC.

This clone has more than one count but fewer than ten. V gene TRBV30 combines with J gene TRBJ1-2; the D gene is possibly TRBD1 (6 bases). Trimming removed 3 bases at V and 5 bases at J, with 13 bases between. The germline V gene encodes CDR1 GTSNPN and CDR2 SVGIG (reference sequence). CDR3 length: 13 amino acids. The CDR3 spells CAWSEQGFYGYTF. Written as DNA, the CDR3 is TGTGCCTGGAGCGAACAGGGATTTTATGGCTACACCTTC.

This chain uses TRBV7-6 with TRBJ2-3; no clear D. V was trimmed by 5 bases and J by 4 bases, leaving 13 bases between them. CDR1 is SGHVS, CDR2 FNYEAQ, per germline. CDR3 size: 14 residues. The CDR3 region has the DNA TGTGCCAGCAGCCAGAGACTCCTGCCAGATACGCAGTATTTT. Its protein is CASSQRLLPDTQYF.

V and J are TRBV6-1 and TRBJ2-4; 10 bases map to TRBD2. Germline loops: CDR1 MNHNS, CDR2 SASEGT. The CDR3 is made up of 15 amino acids. Unmatched junction bases numbered 8, after V lost 7 bases and J lost 5 bases. CDR3 coding DNA: TGTGCCAGCACCGGACTAGCGGCTGCTGAAAACATTCAGTACTTC. The encoded protein is CASTGLAAAENIQYF.

The chain combines TRBV2 with TRBJ2-3; 9 nucleotides line up with TRBD2. The V segment lost 8 bases and the J segment 11 bases; nucleotides outside the gene matches: 5. CDR1 is SNHLY and CDR2 is FYNNEI in the germline V gene. CDR3 size: 11 residues. The DNA for the CDR3 is TGTGCCAGCGACGTAGCGGGGGAGCAGTATTTT. Translated, it gives CASDVAGEQYF.